This T cell receptor beta chain was captured in a study of blood T cell repertoires in COVID-19. Study-wide context: The United States, Italy and Spain provided the acute and convalescent COVID-19 samples. T cells, B-cell-depleted T cells, or PBMCs provided the cDNA or gDNA that served as material.

Methods used by the authors: Amplification with reference gene primers provided the estimates of nucleated cell counts. The data were produced by immunoSEQ multiplex PCR, yet TCRdb's version contains in-frame clones alone and is incomplete. V and J calls and clone size are as listed in that table; D and trimming were resolved from the DNA. Of roughly 100,000 clones in the sample, roughly 87% were seen once. The length of the CDR3 is 17 residues. The V gene's germline CDR1 is MNHEY and CDR2 SMNVEV (reference sequence). The V and J ends lost 1 base and 6 bases, in that order; junction bases with no gene match: 14.

Source material: peripheral blood. The source is a woman older than 75 in a cohort sampled during active COVID-19. V gene TRBV27 combines with J gene TRBJ1-2; 7 nucleotides align to TRBD1. The DNA for the CDR3 is TGTGCCAGCAGTTTATTGGGCAGGGGGATCCCCATCGATGGCTACACCTTC. This sequence encodes CASSLLGRGIPIDGYTF.